This passage covers 8 T cell receptor beta chains from one sample sequenced in a study of multiple sclerosis patients with progressive multifocal leukoencephalopathy. Time point reported: before natalizumab initiation. The method was immunoSEQ multiplex PCR; TCRdb's version includes in-frame clones alone and lacks a portion of them. The sample has tens of thousands of clones; about 88% are singletons. Sequences were obtained from PBMCs. The receptor source for this set is a human donor with multiple sclerosis.

This chain links TRBV15 with TRBJ2-1, with TRBD2 identical over 7 bases. V lost 0 bases to trimming and J lost 4 bases; unmatched junction nucleotides: 9. Germline V gene lookup returns CDR1 LNHNV and CDR2 YYDKDF (reference sequence). The length of the CDR3 is 17 residues. CDR3 protein: CATSRDRAAGVYNEQFF. The DNA for the CDR3 is TGTGCCACCAGCAGAGACCGAGCCGCGGGGGTTTACAATGAGCAGTTCTTC.

This rearrangement joins TRBV4-2 to TRBJ1-4; D gene uncertain. The length of the CDR3 is 16 residues. Germline V CDR1 and CDR2: LGHNA, YNFKEQ. V lost 2 bases, J lost 0 bases, and 10 bases lay in between. The CDR3 DNA sequence: TGTGCCAGCAGCCAAAGAGTCCCTGCAACTAATGAAAAACTGTTTTTT. This gives the protein CASSQRVPATNEKLFF.

The V gene is TRBV5-8, the J gene TRBJ2-3; D possibly matches TRBD1 or TRBD2 (6 bases each). Trimming pared 1 base from V and 0 bases from J, leaving 9 bases between. From germline, CDR1 is SGHTS and CDR2 YDEGEE. The CDR3 consists of 15 residues. CDR3 region: CASSLRGASTDTQYF. CDR3 in DNA: TGTGCCAGCAGCTTGAGGGGGGCAAGCACAGATACGCAGTATTTT.

The V and J genes are TRBV18 and TRBJ1-3; a weak D match, TRBD1 (5 bases). The CDR3 runs 20 residues. The germline gives CDR1 KGHSH, CDR2 LQKENI. The ends were cut back, 6 bases at V and 0 bases at J, with 27 bases in the middle. The CDR3 DNA reads TGTGCCAGCTCCCCCCTTCTATATAAGAGGGACCAACTCTCTGGAAACACCATATATTTT. Protein sequence: CASSPLLYKRDQLSGNTIYF.

V is TRBV28 and J is TRBJ1-2; possible D gene TRBD1, 5 bases. Trimming shortened V by 6 bases and J by 2 bases, and 10 bases separated the two germline ends. The CDR3 consists of 13 residues. The germline V gene has CDR1 MDHEN and CDR2 SYDVKM. CDR3: CASRRGLNYGYTF. The CDR3 coding sequence is TGTGCCAGCAGGAGGGGCTTAAACTATGGCTACACCTTC.

As regards this clone: Different DNA sequences within this sample yield the same CDR3. The V and J genes are TRBV19 and TRBJ1-5; D uncertain. The germline V and J ends were trimmed by 2 bases and 3 bases, with 11 bases remaining between them. This CDR3 is 15 amino acids long. CDR1 is LNHDA, CDR2 SQIVND, per germline (reference sequence). CDR3 residues: CASSILSRDNQPQHF. The DNA for the CDR3 is TGTGCCAGTAGTATATTGTCCAGAGACAATCAGCCCCAGCATTTT.

CDR3 sequence reads: CASSVDGAHNQPQHF. The DNA of the CDR3 is TGTGCCAGCAGCGTAGATGGCGCCCACAATCAGCCCCAGCATTTT. The chain couples TRBV9 to TRBJ1-5; D unclear. The germline gives CDR1 SGDLS, CDR2 YYNGEE. The V end was cut by 0 bases, the J end by 3 bases, with 10 bases between. CDR3 length: 15 amino acids. The full variable domain, in which reference TRBV9 and TRBJ1-5 provide the parts outside the CDR3, is DSGVTQTPKHLITATGQRVTLRCSPRSGDLSVYWYQQSLDQGLQFLIQYYNGEERAKGNILERFSAQQFPDLHSELNLSSLELGDSALYFCASSVDGAHNQPQHFGDGTRLSIL.

The chain is built from TRBV11-1 and TRBJ2-7; 9 bases map to TRBD2. V shed 0 bases, J shed 3 bases, and the junction held 3 bases outside the gene matches. In germline, CDR1 is SGHAT, CDR2 FQDESV (reference sequence). The CDR3 runs 15 residues. As DNA, the CDR3 is TGTGCCAGCAGCTTAGCGTCTAGCGGGGTCTACGAGCAGTACTTC. Translation gives CASSLASSGVYEQYF. Together with reference TRBV11-1 and TRBJ2-7, the CDR3 gives the full variable domain: EAEVAQSPRYKITEKSQAVAFWCDPISGHATLYWYRQILGQGPELLVQFQDESVVDDSQLPKDRFSAERLKGVDSTLKIQPAELGDSAMYLCASSLASSGVYEQYFGPGTRLTVT.